This TCR beta chain was recovered during a study of T cell responses to AZD1222 COVID-19 vaccine. Study findings and constraints: Dominant CD4 TCR responses targeted spike regions 160-218 and 743-854.

Worth noting for this clone: Its target is unknown.

Profiling relied on immunoSEQ multiplex PCR, and the TCRdb table lists in-frame clones only, not all of them. The sample includes 130,000 to 150,000 clones, roughly 87% of them seen just once. The length of the CDR3 is 14 residues. V lost 2 bases to trimming and J lost 2 bases, with 10 bases between them. Germline assignment: CDR1 LGHNA and CDR2 YNFKEQ. This clonotype was sampled from an adult who received the AZD1222 COVID-19 vaccine. J is TRBJ2-7 and V is TRBV4-2, with unresolved D. Specimen: peripheral blood, collected 28 days after the second AZD1222 dose. The DNA of the CDR3 is TGTGCCAGCAGCCAACTAGTATGGACCTACGAGCAGTACTTC. The encoded protein is CASSQLVWTYEQYF.